The TCR beta chain under discussion was sequenced for a study of blood T cell repertoires in COVID-19. Study as a whole: The samples span acute and convalescent COVID-19 from the United States, Italy and Spain.

Repertoires were generated with immunoSEQ multiplex PCR, while TCRdb's copy carries only in-frame clones and drops some. The sample holds some 70,000 clones; around 74% are singletons and the top ten take about 15%. The V gene's germline CDR1 is SGHKS and CDR2 YYEKEE (reference sequence). Between the trimmed V and J ends, which lost 7 bases and 2 bases, there was a span of 7 bases. This CDR3 has 11 amino acids. Specimen: peripheral blood. The chain joins TRBV5-5 to TRBJ2-7; D remains ambiguous. This sequence was found in a man aged 55-75 years with COVID-19, enrolled during active disease. The CDR3 is CASFSTYEQYF. The CDR3, as DNA: TGTGCCAGCTTTAGCACCTACGAGCAGTACTTC.